What follows is one TCR beta chain and its context. What it binds is not known. CDR1 and CDR2 (germline): SNHLY, FYNNEI. Trimming at V came to 7 bases and at J to 2 bases, leaving 6 bases not matched to a gene. This CDR3 spans 16 amino acids. The entry originates in a study of cytomegalovirus exposure and HLA in healthy donors. PCR employed 60 Vbeta and 13 Jbeta primers. Profiling relied on immunoSEQ multiplex PCR, and the TCRdb table lists in-frame clones only, not all of them. This sample has roughly 200,000 clones; around 80% occur once, and the top ten carry roughly 4.5%. Study-level results: Rarity held for most TCR sequences, but there were some public TCRs that occurred in many donors.

Sequencing was performed on PBMCs. This clonotype originated in a woman aged 25 to 39 in good health and CMV-seropositive. The chain has TRBV2 and TRBJ2-7; 15 bases align to TRBD2. The CDR3 region is CASKYGLAGGAYEQYF. CDR3 sequence (DNA): TGTGCCAGCAAGTACGGACTAGCGGGAGGGGCCTACGAGCAGTACTTC. Together with reference TRBV2 and TRBJ2-7, the CDR3 gives the full variable domain: EPEVTQTPSHQVTQMGQEVILRCVPISNHLYFYWYRQILGQKVEFLVSFYNNEISEKSEIFDDQFSVERPDGSNFTLKIRSTKLEDSAMYFCASKYGLAGGAYEQYFGPGTRLTVT.